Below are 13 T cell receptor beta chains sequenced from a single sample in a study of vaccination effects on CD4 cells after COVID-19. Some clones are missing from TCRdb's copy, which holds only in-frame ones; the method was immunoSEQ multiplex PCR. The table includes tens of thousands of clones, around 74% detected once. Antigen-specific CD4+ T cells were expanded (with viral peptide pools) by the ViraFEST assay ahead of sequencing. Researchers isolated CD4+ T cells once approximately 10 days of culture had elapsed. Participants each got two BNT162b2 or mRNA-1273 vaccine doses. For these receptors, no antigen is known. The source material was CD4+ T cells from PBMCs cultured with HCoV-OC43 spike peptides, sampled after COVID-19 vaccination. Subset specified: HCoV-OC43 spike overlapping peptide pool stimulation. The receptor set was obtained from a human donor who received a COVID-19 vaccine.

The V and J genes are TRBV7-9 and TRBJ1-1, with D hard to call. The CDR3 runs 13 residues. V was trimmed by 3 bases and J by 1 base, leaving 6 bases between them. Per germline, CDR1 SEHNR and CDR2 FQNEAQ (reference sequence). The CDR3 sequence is CASSLAANTEAFF. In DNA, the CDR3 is TGTGCCAGCAGCTTGGCCGCGAACACTGAAGCTTTCTTT.

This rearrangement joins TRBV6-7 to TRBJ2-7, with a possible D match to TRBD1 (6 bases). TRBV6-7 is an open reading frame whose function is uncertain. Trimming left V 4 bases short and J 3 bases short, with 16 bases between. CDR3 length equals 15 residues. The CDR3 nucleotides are TGTGCCAGCAGTTCGGGACAAACAGGGAGCTACGAGCAGTACGTC. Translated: CASSSGQTGSYEQYV.

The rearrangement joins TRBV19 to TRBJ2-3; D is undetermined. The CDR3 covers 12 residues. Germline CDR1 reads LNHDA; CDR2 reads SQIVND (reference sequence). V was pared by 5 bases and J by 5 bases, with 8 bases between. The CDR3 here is CASSYTGDTQYF. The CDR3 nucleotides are TGTGCCAGTAGTTATACGGGAGATACGCAGTATTTT.

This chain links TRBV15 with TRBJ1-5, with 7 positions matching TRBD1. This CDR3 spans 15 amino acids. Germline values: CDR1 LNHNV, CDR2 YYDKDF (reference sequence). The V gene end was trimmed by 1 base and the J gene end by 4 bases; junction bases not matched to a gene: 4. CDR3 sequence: CATSRATGNNQPQHF. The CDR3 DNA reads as TGTGCCACCAGCAGAGCGACAGGGAATAATCAGCCCCAGCATTTT.

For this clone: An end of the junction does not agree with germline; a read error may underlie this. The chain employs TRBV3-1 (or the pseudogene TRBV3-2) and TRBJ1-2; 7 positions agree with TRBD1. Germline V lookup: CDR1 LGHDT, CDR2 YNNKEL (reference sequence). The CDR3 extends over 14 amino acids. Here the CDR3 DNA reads TGTGCCAGCAGCCGGCCAGGGGGTAACCATGGCTACACCTTC. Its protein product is CASSRPGGNHGYTF.

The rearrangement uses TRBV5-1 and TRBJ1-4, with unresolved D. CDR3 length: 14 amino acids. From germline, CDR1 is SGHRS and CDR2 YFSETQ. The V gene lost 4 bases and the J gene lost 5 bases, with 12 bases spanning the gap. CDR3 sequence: CASSTDGSNEKLFF. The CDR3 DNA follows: TGCGCCAGCAGCACGGACGGAAGCAATGAAAAACTGTTTTTT.

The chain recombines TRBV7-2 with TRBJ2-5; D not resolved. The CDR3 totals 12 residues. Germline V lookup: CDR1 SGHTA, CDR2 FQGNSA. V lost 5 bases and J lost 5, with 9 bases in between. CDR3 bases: TGTGCCAGCAGCCCCCAAAGGGAGACCCAGTACTTC. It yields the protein CASSPQRETQYF.

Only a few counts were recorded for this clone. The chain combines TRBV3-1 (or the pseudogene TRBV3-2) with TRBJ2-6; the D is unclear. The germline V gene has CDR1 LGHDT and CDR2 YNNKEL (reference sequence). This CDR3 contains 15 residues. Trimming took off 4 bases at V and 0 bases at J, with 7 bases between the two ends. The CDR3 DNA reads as TGTGCCAGCAGCCTTCGGACCTCTGGGGCCAACGTCCTGACTTTC. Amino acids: CASSLRTSGANVLTF.

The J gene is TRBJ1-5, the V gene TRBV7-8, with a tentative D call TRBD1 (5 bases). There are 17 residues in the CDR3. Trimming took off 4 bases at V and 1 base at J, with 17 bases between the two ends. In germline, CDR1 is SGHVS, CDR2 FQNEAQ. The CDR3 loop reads CASSSGRRGLSNQPQHF. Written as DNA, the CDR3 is TGTGCCAGCAGCTCAGGGAGAAGGGGCTTGAGCAATCAGCCCCAGCATTTT.

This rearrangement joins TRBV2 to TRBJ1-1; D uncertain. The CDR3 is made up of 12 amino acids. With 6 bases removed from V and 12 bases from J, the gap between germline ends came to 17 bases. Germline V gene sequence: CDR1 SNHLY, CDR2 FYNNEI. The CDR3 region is CASSETGLGTFF. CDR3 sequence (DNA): TGTGCCAGCAGCGAAACCGGTTTGGGTACTTTCTTT.

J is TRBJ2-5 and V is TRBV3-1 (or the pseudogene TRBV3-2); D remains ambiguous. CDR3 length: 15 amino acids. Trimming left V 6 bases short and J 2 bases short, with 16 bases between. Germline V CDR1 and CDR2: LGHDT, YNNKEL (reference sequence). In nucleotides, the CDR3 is TGTGCCAGCAGTCCCAGTTGGAACATACAAGAGACCCAGTACTTC. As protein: CASSPSWNIQETQYF.

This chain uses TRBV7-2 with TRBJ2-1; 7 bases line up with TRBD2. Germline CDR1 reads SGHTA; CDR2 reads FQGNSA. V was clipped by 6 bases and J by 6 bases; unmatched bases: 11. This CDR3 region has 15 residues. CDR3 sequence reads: CASSPAGGGGNEQFF. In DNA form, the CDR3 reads TGTGCCAGCAGTCCCGCCGGCGGGGGAGGCAATGAGCAGTTCTTC.

The CDR3 loop reads CASSLVGGSNQPQHF. DNA of the CDR3: TGCGCCAGCAGCTTGGTCGGGGGTAGCAATCAGCCCCAGCATTTT. The chain is built from TRBV5-1 and TRBJ1-5; the D gene is possibly TRBD1 (5 bases). Germline V lookup: CDR1 SGHRS, CDR2 YFSETQ. Deletions cut 0 bases from V and 0 bases from J, with 7 bases between. This CDR3 is 15 amino acids long.